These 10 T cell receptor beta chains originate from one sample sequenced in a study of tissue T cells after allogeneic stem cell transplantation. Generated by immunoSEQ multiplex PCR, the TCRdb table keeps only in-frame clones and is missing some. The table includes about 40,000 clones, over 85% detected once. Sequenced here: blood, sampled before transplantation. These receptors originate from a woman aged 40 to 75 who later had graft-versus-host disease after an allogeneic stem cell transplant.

The DNA of the CDR3 is TGCGCCAGCAGCGCGACAGGGGGACGTCAGCCCCAGCATTTT. It translates to CASSATGGRQPQHF. This chain links TRBV5-1 with TRBJ1-5, with TRBD1 identical over 9 bases. Germline assignment: CDR1 SGHRS and CDR2 YFSETQ. The CDR3 length is 14 residues. Germline trimming cut 4 bases from V and 6 bases from J; bases unmatched to any gene: 5.

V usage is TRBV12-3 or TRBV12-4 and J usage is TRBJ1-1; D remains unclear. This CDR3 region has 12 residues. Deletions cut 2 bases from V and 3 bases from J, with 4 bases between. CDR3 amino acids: CASSLLYTEAFF. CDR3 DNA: TGTGCCAGCAGTTTACTATACACTGAAGCTTTCTTT.

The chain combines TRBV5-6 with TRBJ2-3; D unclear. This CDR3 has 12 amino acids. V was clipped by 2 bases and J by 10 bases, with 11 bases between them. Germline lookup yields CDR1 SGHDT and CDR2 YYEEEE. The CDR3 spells CASSLVVTAQYF. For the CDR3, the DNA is TGTGCCAGCAGCTTAGTCGTTACCGCGCAGTATTTT.

The CDR3, as DNA: TGTGCCAGCAGCGTAGATCCCCTCCATCAGGATACGCAGTATTTT. It encodes CASSVDPLHQDTQYF. The rearrangement joins TRBV9 to TRBJ2-3; D gene ambiguous. The CDR3 has 15 residues. CDR1 is SGDLS and CDR2 is YYNGEE in the germline V gene. V was clipped by 0 bases and J by 6 bases, with 14 bases between them.

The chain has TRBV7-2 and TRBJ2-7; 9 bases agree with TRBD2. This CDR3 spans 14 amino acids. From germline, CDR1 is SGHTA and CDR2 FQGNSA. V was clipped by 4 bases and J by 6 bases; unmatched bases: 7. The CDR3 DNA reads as TGTGCCAGCAGCTCTCAGGCGGGAGGGGGCGAGCAGTACTTC. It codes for CASSSQAGGGEQYF.

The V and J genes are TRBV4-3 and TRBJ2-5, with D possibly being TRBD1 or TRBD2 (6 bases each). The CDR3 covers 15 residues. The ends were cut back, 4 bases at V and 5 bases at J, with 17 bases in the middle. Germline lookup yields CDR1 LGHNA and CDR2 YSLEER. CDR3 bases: TGCGCCAGCAGCCCAGAACGGGGGCTGGAGGAGACCCAGTACTTC. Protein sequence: CASSPERGLEETQYF.

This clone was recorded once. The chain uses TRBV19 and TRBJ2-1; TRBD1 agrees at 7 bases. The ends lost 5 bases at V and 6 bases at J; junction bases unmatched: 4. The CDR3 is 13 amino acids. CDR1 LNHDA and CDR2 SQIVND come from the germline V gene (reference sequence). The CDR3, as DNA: TGTGCCAGTAGTCCCCACAGGGGCAATGAGCAGTTCTTC. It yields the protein CASSPHRGNEQFF. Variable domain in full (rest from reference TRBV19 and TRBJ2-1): DGGITQSPKYLFRKEGQNVTLSCEQNLNHDAMYWYRQDPGQGLRLIYYSQIVNDFQKGDIAEGYSVSREKKESFPLTVTSAQKNPTAFYLCASSPHRGNEQFFGPGTRLTVL.

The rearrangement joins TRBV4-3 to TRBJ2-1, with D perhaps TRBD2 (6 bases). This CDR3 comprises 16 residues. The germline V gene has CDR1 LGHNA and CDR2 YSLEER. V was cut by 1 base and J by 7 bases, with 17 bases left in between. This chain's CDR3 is CASSQGSGALRNEQFF. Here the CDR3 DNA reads TGCGCCAGCAGCCAAGGTTCGGGAGCCCTAAGGAATGAGCAGTTCTTC.

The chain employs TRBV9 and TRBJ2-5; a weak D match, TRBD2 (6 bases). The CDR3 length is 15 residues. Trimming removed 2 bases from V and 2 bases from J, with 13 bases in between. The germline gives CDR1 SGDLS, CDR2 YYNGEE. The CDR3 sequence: CASSVLASSQETQYF. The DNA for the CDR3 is TGTGCCAGCAGCGTCCTAGCGAGTTCTCAAGAGACCCAGTACTTC.

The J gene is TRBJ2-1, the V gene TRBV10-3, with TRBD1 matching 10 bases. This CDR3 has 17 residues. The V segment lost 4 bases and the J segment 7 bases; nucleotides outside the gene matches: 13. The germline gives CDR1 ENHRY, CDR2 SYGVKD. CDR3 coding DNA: TGTGCCATCAGTGCTAACACGGGACAGGGGAAGATGAATGAGCAGTTCTTC. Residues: CAISANTGQGKMNEQFF.